The 3 T cell receptor beta chains below all came from one sample that was sequenced in a study of a mutant IDH1 vaccine in newly diagnosed glioma. TCRdb keeps only in-frame clones here, not all; method: immunoSEQ multiplex PCR. The sample consists of tens of thousands of clones, 75% to 95% of them appearing once. Their recognized antigens are unknown. Time point meaning: week 5, during vaccination. Vaccination comprised doses that each held 300 ug of mutant IDH1 20-mer peptide, plus topical imiquimod. The sample consisted of PBMCs, taken from a glioma patient whose treatment included an IDH1 peptide vaccine. The receptors were sampled from a woman aged 50 to 60 with glioma.

This chain uses TRBV28 with TRBJ1-1; D may be TRBD1 (5 bases). Germline CDR1 reads MDHEN; CDR2 reads SYDVKM. The CDR3 loop spans 16 amino acids. Between the trimmed V and J ends, which lost 5 bases and 3 bases, there was a span of 19 bases. The CDR3 nucleotides are TGTGCCAGCAGTCTCCCCCCAGGGTCGGGGGACACTGAAGCTTTCTTT. Encoded protein: CASSLPPGSGDTEAFF.

In this sample, this clone turned up once. The chain has TRBV6-5 and TRBJ2-2; 14 bases align to TRBD2. The V and J ends lost 5 bases and 7 bases, in that order; junction bases with no gene match: 3. The CDR3 is made up of 15 amino acids. Germline assignment: CDR1 MNHEY and CDR2 SVGAGI. The CDR3 DNA sequence: TGTGCCAGCAGTGCGGGACTAGCGGGAGTCGGGGAGCTGTTTTTT. It translates to CASSAGLAGVGELFF.

The rearrangement links TRBV2 to TRBJ1-5; a possible D gene is TRBD1 (5 bases). V shed 3 bases and J shed 7 bases, with 13 bases lying between them. Per the germline V gene, CDR1 is SNHLY and CDR2 is FYNNEI. The CDR3 is made up of 14 amino acids. The CDR3 DNA reads TGTGCCAGCAGTGAGATCTTACAGGAACAGCCCCAGCATTTT. Translated: CASSEILQEQPQHF.